The clone carrying this TCR beta chain was picked up a small number of times. No antigen is known for it. The entry originates in a study of vaccination effects on CD4 cells after COVID-19. Notes on the study in general: Substantial clonal contraction characterized both infection- and vaccine-induced clones late after vaccination.

The data were produced by immunoSEQ multiplex PCR, yet TCRdb's version contains in-frame clones alone and is incomplete. The sample gives nearly 25,000 clones, about 70% of which show up once; around 8.4% is in the top ten. Antigen-specific CD4+ T cells were expanded (with viral peptide pools) by the ViraFEST assay ahead of sequencing. With approximately 10 days of culture completed, CD4+ T cells were isolated. The vaccine given was either BNT162b2 or mRNA-1273, in two doses. This CDR3 is built from 18 residues. The germline V gene has CDR1 LGHNT and CDR2 FRNRAP. Trimming stripped 0 bases from V and 6 bases from J, with 23 bases between.

The sequenced sample was CD4+ T cells from PBMCs cultured with SARS-CoV-2 spike peptides, obtained after COVID-19 vaccination. The sequence derives from a human donor who received a COVID-19 vaccine. V and J are TRBV12-5 and TRBJ1-2; the D is unclear. The CDR3 DNA reads as TGTGCTAGTGGTTTGGTTTTTTCCGGTGGGCCGGCAAAGGATGGCTACACCTTC. Translated, it gives CASGLVFSGGPAKDGYTF.